This note documents a single TCR beta chain sequence. Authors' data handling: Amplifying reference gene primers gave estimates of nucleated cell counts. Here immunoSEQ multiplex PCR was the method, and the copy in TCRdb shows in-frame clones only, minus some. The DNA was the basis for D and trimming; V, J and clone size are from that table. The data hold 150,000 to 200,000 clones, with roughly 90% observed a single time. This record comes from a study of blood T cell repertoires in COVID-19. Study-level background: Sites in the United States, Italy and Spain provided acute and convalescent COVID-19 samples. From T cells, B-cell-depleted T cells, or PBMCs came the material, which was cDNA or gDNA.

CDR3 length equals 16 residues. After removal of 4 bases from V and 5 bases from J, the junction contained 8 bases not matched to a gene. Germline CDR1 reads SGHTA; CDR2 reads FQGNSA. The sample comprised peripheral blood. The chain employs TRBV7-2 and TRBJ1-6, with TRBD1 identical over 7 bases. The clonotype was recovered from a man in his forties or fifties with acute or convalescent COVID-19. The CDR3 loop is CASSSGQTFHNSPLHF. The DNA of the CDR3 is TGTGCCAGCAGCTCGGGACAGACTTTCCATAATTCACCCCTCCACTTT.